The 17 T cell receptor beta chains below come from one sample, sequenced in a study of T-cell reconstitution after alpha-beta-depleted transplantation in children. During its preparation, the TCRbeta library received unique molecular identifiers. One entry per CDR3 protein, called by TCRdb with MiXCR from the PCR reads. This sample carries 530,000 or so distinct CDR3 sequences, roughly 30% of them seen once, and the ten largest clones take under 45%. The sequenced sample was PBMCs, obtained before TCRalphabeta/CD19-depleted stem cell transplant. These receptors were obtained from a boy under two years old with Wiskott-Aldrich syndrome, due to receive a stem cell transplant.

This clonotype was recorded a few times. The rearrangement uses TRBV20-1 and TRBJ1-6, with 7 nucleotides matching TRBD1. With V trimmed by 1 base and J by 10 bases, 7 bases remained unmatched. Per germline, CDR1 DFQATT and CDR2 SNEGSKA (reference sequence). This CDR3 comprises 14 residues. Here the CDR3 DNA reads TGCAGTGCTAGAGGGGCAGGGGGATTCTCACCCCTCCACTTT. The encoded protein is CSARGAGGFSPLHF.

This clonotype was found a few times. CDR3 nucleotide sequence: TGCAGTGCTAGACATCGGACTCTAGCGTCTTACAATGAGCAGTTCTTC. Residues: CSARHRTLASYNEQFF. The chain links TRBV20-1 to TRBJ2-1, with a possible D match to TRBD2 (6 bases). The CDR3 covers 16 residues. V was clipped by 2 bases and J by 4 bases, with 18 bases between them. In germline, CDR1 is DFQATT, CDR2 SNEGSKA (reference sequence).

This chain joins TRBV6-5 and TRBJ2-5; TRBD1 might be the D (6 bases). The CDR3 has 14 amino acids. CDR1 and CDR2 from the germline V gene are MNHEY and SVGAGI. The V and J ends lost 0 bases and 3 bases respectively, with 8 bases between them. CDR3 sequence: CASSYSGQEETQYF. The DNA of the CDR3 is TGTGCCAGCAGTTACTCGGGACAAGAAGAGACCCAGTACTTC.

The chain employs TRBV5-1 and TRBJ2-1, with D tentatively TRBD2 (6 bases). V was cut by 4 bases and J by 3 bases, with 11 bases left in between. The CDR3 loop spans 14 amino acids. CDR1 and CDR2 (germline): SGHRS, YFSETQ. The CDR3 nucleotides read TGCGCCAGCAGCCCGCGGGGAGACTACAATGAGCAGTTCTTC. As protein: CASSPRGDYNEQFF.

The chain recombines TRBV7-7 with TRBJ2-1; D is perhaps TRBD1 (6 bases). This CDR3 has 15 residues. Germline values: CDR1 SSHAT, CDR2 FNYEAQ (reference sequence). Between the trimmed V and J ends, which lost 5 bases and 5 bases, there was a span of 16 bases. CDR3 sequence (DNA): TGTGCCAGCAGCGAAGGACAGACTCTAAACAATGAGCAGTTCTTC. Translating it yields CASSEGQTLNNEQFF.

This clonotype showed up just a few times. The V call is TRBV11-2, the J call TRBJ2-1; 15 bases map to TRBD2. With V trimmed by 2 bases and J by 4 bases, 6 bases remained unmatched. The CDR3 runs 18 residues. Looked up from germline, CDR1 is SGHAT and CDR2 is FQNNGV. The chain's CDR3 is CASSLRTSGRVGYNEQFF. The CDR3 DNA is TGTGCCAGCAGCTTACGGACTAGCGGGAGGGTGGGGTACAATGAGCAGTTCTTC.

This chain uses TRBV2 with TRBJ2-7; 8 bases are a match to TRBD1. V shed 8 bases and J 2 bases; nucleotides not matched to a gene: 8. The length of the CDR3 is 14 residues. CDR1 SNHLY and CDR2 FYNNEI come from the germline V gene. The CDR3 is CASGGQGGAYEQYF. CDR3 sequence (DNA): TGTGCCAGCGGAGGACAGGGAGGTGCCTACGAGCAGTACTTC.

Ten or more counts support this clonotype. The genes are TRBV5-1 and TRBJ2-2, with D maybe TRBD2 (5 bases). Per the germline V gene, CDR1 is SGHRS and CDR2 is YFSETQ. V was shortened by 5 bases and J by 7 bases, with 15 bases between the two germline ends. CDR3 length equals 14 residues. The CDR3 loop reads CASSIRAGGGELFF. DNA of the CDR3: TGCGCCAGCAGTATACGGGCCGGAGGCGGGGAGCTGTTTTTT.

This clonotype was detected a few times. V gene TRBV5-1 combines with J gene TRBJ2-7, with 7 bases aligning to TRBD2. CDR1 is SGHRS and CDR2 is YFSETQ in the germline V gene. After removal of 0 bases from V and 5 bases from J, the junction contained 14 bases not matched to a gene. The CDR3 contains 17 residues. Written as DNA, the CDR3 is TGCGCCAGCAGCTTGGTCAGGACTAGTCGGAGAGGTGACGAGCAGTACTTC. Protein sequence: CASSLVRTSRRGDEQYF. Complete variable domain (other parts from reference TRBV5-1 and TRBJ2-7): KAGVTQTPRYLIKTRGQQVTLSCSPISGHRSVSWYQQTPGQGLQFLFEYFSETQRNKGNFPGRFSGRQFSNSRSEMNVSTLELGDSALYLCASSLVRTSRRGDEQYFGPGTRLTVT.

The CDR3 protein is CASSFQGRVELFF. The CDR3 DNA reads as TGCGCCAGCAGCTTCCAGGGAAGAGTGGAGCTGTTTTTT. The chain is built from TRBV5-1 and TRBJ2-2; D is perhaps TRBD1 (5 bases). V was cut by 2 bases and J by 10 bases, with 12 bases left in between. Germline CDR1 SGHRS, CDR2 YFSETQ. This CDR3 region has 13 residues.

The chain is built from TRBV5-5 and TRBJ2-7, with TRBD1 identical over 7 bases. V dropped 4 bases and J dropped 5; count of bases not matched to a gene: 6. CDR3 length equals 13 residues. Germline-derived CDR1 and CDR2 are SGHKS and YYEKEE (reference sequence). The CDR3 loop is CASSTTGAHEQYF. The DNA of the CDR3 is TGTGCCAGCAGCACCACAGGGGCACACGAGCAGTACTTC.

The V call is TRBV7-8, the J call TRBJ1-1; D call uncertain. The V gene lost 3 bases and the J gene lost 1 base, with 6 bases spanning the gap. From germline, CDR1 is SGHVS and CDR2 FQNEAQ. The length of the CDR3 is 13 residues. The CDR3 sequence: CASSFNENTEAFF. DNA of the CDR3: TGTGCCAGCAGCTTTAATGAGAACACTGAAGCTTTCTTT.

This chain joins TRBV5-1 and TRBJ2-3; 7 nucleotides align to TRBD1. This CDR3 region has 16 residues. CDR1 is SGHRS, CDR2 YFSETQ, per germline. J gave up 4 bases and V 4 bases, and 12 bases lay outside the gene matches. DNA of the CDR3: TGCGCCAGCAGCGTCTCAGGGGGAAGGGGCGCAGATACGCAGTATTTT. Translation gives CASSVSGGRGADTQYF.

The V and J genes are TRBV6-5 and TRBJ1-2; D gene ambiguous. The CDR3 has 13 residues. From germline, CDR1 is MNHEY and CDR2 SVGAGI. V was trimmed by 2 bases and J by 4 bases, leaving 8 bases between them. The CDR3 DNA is TGTGCCAGCAGTTACGAGGGAGTCTATGGCTACACCTTC. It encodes CASSYEGVYGYTF.

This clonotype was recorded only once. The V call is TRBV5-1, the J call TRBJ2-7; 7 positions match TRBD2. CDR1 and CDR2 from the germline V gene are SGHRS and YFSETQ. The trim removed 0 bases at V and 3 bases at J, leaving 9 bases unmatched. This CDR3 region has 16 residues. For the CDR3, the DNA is TGCGCCAGCAGCTTGGGTCCTGAGCGGGACTTCTACGAGCAGTACTTC. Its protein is CASSLGPERDFYEQYF.

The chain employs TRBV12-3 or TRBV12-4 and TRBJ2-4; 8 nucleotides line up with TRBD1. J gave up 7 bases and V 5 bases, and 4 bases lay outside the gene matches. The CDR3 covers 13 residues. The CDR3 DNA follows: TGTGCCAGCAGTAAGAGACAGGGGAACATTCAGTACTTC. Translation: CASSKRQGNIQYF.

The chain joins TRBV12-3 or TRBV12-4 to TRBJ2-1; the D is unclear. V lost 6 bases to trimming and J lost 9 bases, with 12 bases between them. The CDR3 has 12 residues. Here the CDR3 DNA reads TGTGCCAGCAGGACCGACGGGTTTGAGCAGTTCTTC. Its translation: CASRTDGFEQFF.